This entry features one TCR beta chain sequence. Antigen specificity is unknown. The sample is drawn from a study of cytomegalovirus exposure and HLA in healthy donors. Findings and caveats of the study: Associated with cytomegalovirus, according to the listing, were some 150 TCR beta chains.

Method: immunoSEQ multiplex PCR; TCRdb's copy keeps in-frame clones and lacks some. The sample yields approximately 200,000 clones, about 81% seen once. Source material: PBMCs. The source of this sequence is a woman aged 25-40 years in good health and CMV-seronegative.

In nucleotides, the CDR3 is TGTGCCTGGAGCGGGAGGGCCCTCCACAATGAGCAGTTCTTC. It specifies CAWSGRALHNEQFF. The rearrangement joins TRBV30 to TRBJ2-1; TRBD2 agrees at 8 bases. The CDR3 has 14 amino acids. The germline V gene has CDR1 GTSNPN and CDR2 SVGIG (reference sequence). V lost 3 bases to trimming and J lost 5 bases; unmatched junction nucleotides: 6.